A selection of T cell receptor beta chains follows, all from one sample in a study of PD-1 blockade in classical Hodgkin lymphoma. Only in-frame clones appear in the TCRdb table, and some are missing; sequencing was by immunoSEQ multiplex PCR. Here the sample spans about 30,000 clones, just over 70% being singletons. The input for sequencing was peripheral blood mononuclear cells (PBMCs), taken before the second cycle of nivolumab. Every receptor here comes from a human donor with classical Hodgkin lymphoma. The CDR3 runs from the conserved cysteine through the conserved F or W. Fields, in order: CDR3 DNA, CDR3 protein, clone size, V gene, D gene, J gene. D genes are given only for firm matches. Expanded clones get a size class; other rows say once, few or many, or leave the size out.

TGTGCCATCAGTGAACAGGGGTACGAGCAGTACTTC | CAISEQGYEQYF | . | TRBV10-3 | TRBD1 | TRBJ2-7
TGTGCCAGCAGTGAAATCGCTAGCGGGAGAGGAGAGCAGTACTTC | CASSEIASGRGEQYF | . | TRBV6-1 | TRBD2 | TRBJ2-7
TGCGCCAGCAGCTTGAACTTACAGGGTGAGATTTATCGCACTGAAGCTTTCTTT | CASSLNLQGEIYRTEAFF | . | TRBV5-1 | . | TRBJ1-1
TGCGCCAGCAGCCAAGATTGGGGAACAGGCAATCAGCCCCAGCATTTT | CASSQDWGTGNQPQHF | . | TRBV4-3 | . | TRBJ1-5
TGTGCCAGCAACTTAGGGGGGCTCGGCTCCTACGAGCAGTACTTC | CASNLGGLGSYEQYF | . | TRBV28 | . | TRBJ2-7
TGTGCCAGCAGCTCCGTGACTGATTTCTCCTACAATGAGCAGTTCTTC | CASSSVTDFSYNEQFF | . | TRBV11-2 | . | TRBJ2-1
TGCGCCAGCAGCGAGGGACGGCTCGCCTACGAGCAGTACTTC | CASSEGRLAYEQYF | . | TRBV5-1 | . | TRBJ2-7
TGTGCCAGTAGTATAGCCAGAACTAACTATGGCTACACCTTC | CASSIARTNYGYTF | . | TRBV19 | . | TRBJ1-2
TGTGCCAGCAGCCAAGATGCACCGAGTCGGGGGTACACCGGGGAGCTGTTTTTT | CASSQDAPSRGYTGELFF | . | TRBV4-2 | . | TRBJ2-2
TGTGCCAGCAGACCGGGACAGACCTCCTACGAGCAGTACTTC | CASRPGQTSYEQYF | . | TRBV6-6 | TRBD1 | TRBJ2-7
TGCGCCAGCAGCCCCCCCGACAGGGCTTATGGCTACACCTTC | CASSPPDRAYGYTF | . | TRBV5-1 | TRBD1 | TRBJ1-2
TGTGCCAGCGGGTTGGGATCCAAAAACATTCAGTACTTC | CASGLGSKNIQYF | few | TRBV13 | . | TRBJ2-4
TGTGCCAGCAGTTCATACGCCGGGACAGGGGGGAGTGCGCGTGAAAAACTGTTTTTT | CASSSYAGTGGSAREKLFF | . | TRBV27 | TRBD1 | TRBJ1-4
TGCAGTGCAAAAGACAATCAGCCCCAGCATTTT | CSAKDNQPQHF | . | TRBV20-1 | . | TRBJ1-5
TGTGCCAGCAGTCTAACGACAGGGAATAATGAAAAACTGTTTTTT | CASSLTTGNNEKLFF | . | TRBV28 | TRBD1 | TRBJ1-4
TGTGCCTGGAGCCCGAGAGGCCCCCTGTTCTTC | CAWSPRGPLFF | few | TRBV30 | . | TRBJ2-1
TGTGCCAGCAGCTTGTACCCGAACACCGGGGAGCTGTTTTTT | CASSLYPNTGELFF | once | TRBV7-2 | . | TRBJ2-2
TGTGCCAGCAGTCCCCCGGGGAGGGCCCCTAATGAAAAACTGTTTTTT | CASSPPGRAPNEKLFF | . | TRBV28 | . | TRBJ1-4
TGTGCCAGCAGTTATTCGGCGGGAGGCACTGAAGCTTTCTTT | CASSYSAGGTEAFF | . | TRBV6-5 | . | TRBJ1-1
TGTGCCAGCAGCCCAGACTACCTCCAGGGTGAGCAGTTCTTC | CASSPDYLQGEQFF | . | TRBV7-9 | . | TRBJ2-1
TGTGCCAGCAGGAAGGGGGGGGGTGGCGCGGAGACCCAGTACTTC | CASRKGGGGAETQYF | . | TRBV6-5 | . | TRBJ2-5
TGTGCCAGTAGTATCGAGGGGATGGTTGGAAACACCATATATTTT | CASSIEGMVGNTIYF | . | TRBV19 | . | TRBJ1-3
TGCGCCAGCAGCCCGCCTCCTGGGGTCTTCTACCAAGAGACCCAGTACTTC | CASSPPPGVFYQETQYF | . | TRBV5-1 | . | TRBJ2-5
TGTGCCTGGACCCCTCGAGGGTTAGTGGGGAACACTGAAGCTTTCTTT | CAWTPRGLVGNTEAFF | . | TRBV30 | . | TRBJ1-1
TGTGCCAGCAGCTCCTCTACAGGGGGCGGGAGTCAGCCCCAGCATTTT | CASSSSTGGGSQPQHF | . | TRBV7-9 | TRBD1 | TRBJ1-5
TGTGCCAGCAGTTTATTCCGAGGGAACACTGAAGCTTTCTTT | CASSLFRGNTEAFF | . | TRBV27 | . | TRBJ1-1
TGTGCCAGCAGCTTAGTTTCCGGGACAGATACGCAGTATTTT | CASSLVSGTDTQYF | . | TRBV7-9 | . | TRBJ2-3
TGTGCCATCAAGCCAAATTCGGCGGGGGAAACCGGGGAGCTGTTTTTT | CAIKPNSAGETGELFF | . | TRBV10-3 | TRBD2 | TRBJ2-2
TGTGCCAGCACCCGACAGGGGTCCAATCAGCCCCAGCATTTT | CASTRQGSNQPQHF | few | TRBV6-6 | TRBD1 | TRBJ1-5
TGCGCCAGCAGCTTGGTATCTATAAGCTCCTATAATTCACCCCTCCACTTT | CASSLVSISSYNSPLHF | few | TRBV5-1 | . | TRBJ1-6
TGCAGCGCTGGAGGGGGGCCCATTAACTATGGCTACACCTTC | CSAGGGPINYGYTF | . | TRBV29-1 | . | TRBJ1-2
TGTGCCAGCAGTTTAGGGGGAGAAAAACTGTTTTTT | CASSLGGEKLFF | . | TRBV28 | . | TRBJ1-4
TGCGCCAGCAGCCAAGAGTTTTGGGCAGGAGAAGATGGCTACACCTTC | CASSQEFWAGEDGYTF | medium-sized | TRBV4-3 | . | TRBJ1-2
TGTGCCAGCACCATTCTTAGATTTGGGCACCTCTTCACAGATACGCAGTATTTT | CASTILRFGHLFTDTQYF | . | TRBV7-9 | . | TRBJ2-3
TGTGCCAGCAGCTCTACAGGGGGGTTGACAGATACGCAGTATTTT | CASSSTGGLTDTQYF | . | TRBV7-9 | TRBD1 | TRBJ2-3
TGCGCCAGCAGCCACGAAACGACGGCCCCGCGGGATGACTACACCTTC | CASSHETTAPRDDYTF | . | TRBV4-1 | . | TRBJ1-2
TGTGCCAGCAGCACAACCTTGGGGACAGAGGACTACGAGCAGTACTTC | CASSTTLGTEDYEQYF | . | TRBV13 | TRBD1 | TRBJ2-7
TGTGCCAGCAGCGTCCAGGGTTTCAGAGGAAACACCATATATTTT | CASSVQGFRGNTIYF | . | TRBV9 | . | TRBJ1-3
TGTGCCAGCAGCTTCGGGGACAACACAGATACGCAGTATTTT | CASSFGDNTDTQYF | few | TRBV11-2 | . | TRBJ2-3
TGTGCCAGTAGCCGGGACAGAGGGGACACCGGGGAGCTGTTTTTT | CASSRDRGDTGELFF | . | TRBV19 | TRBD1 | TRBJ2-2
TGCGCCAGCAGCTTACAACAGAGCTCTGGAAACACCATATATTTT | CASSLQQSSGNTIYF | few | TRBV5-1 | . | TRBJ1-3
TGTGCCAGCAGCGCGTTAACCGGGACAGGGTCCTACGAGCAGTACTTC | CASSALTGTGSYEQYF | . | TRBV11-2 | TRBD1 | TRBJ2-7
TGTGCCTGGAGTCCCCCCGGCAGGGAACAGAGTTACAATGAGCAGTTCTTC | CAWSPPGREQSYNEQFF | . | TRBV30 | . | TRBJ2-1
TGTGCCAGCAGCTTGCAGGGCGGGGAGCAGTACTTC | CASSLQGGEQYF | . | TRBV5-4 | . | TRBJ2-7
TGTGCCAGCAGGACAGAGAACACCGGGGAGCTGTTTTTT | CASRTENTGELFF | . | TRBV2 | . | TRBJ2-2
TGTGCCAGCAGCCCGCTATGGGCAGGTGGAGAGACCCAGTACTTC | CASSPLWAGGETQYF | once | TRBV2 | . | TRBJ2-5
TGTGCCAGCAGCTGGGGGACTAGCGGGGTCTCCTACGAGCAGTACTTC | CASSWGTSGVSYEQYF | . | TRBV5-5 | TRBD2 | TRBJ2-7